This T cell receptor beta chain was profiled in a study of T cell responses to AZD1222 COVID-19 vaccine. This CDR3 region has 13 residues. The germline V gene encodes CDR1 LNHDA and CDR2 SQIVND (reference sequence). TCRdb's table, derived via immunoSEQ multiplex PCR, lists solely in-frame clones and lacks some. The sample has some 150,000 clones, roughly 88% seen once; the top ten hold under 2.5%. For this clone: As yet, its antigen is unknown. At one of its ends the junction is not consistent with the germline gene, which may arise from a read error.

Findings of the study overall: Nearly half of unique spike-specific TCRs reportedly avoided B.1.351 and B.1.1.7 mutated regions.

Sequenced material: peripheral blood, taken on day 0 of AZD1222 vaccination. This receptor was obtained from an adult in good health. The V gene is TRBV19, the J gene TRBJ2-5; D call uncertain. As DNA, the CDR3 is TGTGCCAGTACGGACCATGTTCAAAAGACCCGGTACTTC. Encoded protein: CASTDHVQKTRYF.